This T cell receptor (beta chain) was recovered during a study of T cell responses to AZD1222 COVID-19 vaccine. Study findings and constraints: Donor demographics were predominantly white British with a female majority; clonal diversity may be underestimated.

Note on this clone: Its specificity is unknown.

Some second doses came at about 4 weeks and others at about 12 weeks; these were pooled. The assay was immunoSEQ multiplex PCR, and TCRdb's table has in-frame clones only and misses some. Of fewer than 120,000 clones listed, over 85% are singletons. Sequences were derived from peripheral blood, sampled 28 days after the second AZD1222 dose. The source is an adult who received the AZD1222 COVID-19 vaccine.

CDR3 sequence (DNA): TGTGCCAGCAGCCAAGCCACAGGGTCGTACAATGAGCAGTTCTTC. Protein product: CASSQATGSYNEQFF. The chain has TRBV4-2 and TRBJ2-1; weak D call: TRBD1 (6 bases). Germline V lookup: CDR1 LGHNA, CDR2 YNFKEQ. The CDR3 has 15 residues. Trimming shortened V by 1 base and J by 4 bases, and 11 bases separated the two germline ends.